This TCR beta chain was sequenced in a study of human versus mouse CDR3 diversity and MHC coevolution. Whole-study context: The immunoSEQ assay reportedly detects one in 200,000 T cells. Study-wide points: The lowest clonal inequality scores came from most of the three human donors.

This CDR3 contains 14 residues. The ends lost 6 bases at V and 5 bases at J; junction bases unmatched: 3. Germline V CDR1 and CDR2: LNHDA, SQIVND (reference sequence). A remark on this clone: Its cognate antigen is unknown.

The assay was immunoSEQ multiplex PCR, and TCRdb's table has in-frame clones only and misses some. In the table there are about 60,000 clones, 85% to 95% of which are singletons. Naive CD4 T cells were sorted as CD45RO-negative, CD62L-positive. Sequencing was carried out using naive CD4+ T cells from blood. As for subset: CD45RO-negative CD62L-positive naive CD4 T cells. This chain links TRBV19 with TRBJ2-1; TRBD2 matches at 11 bases. The sequence was collected from a person between 60 and 69 years old in good health. The DNA of the CDR3 is TGTGCCAGTAGACTAGCGGGAGACCACAATGAGCAGTTCTTC. Translated: CASRLAGDHNEQFF.